Shown below are 29 T cell receptor beta chains from a single sample sequenced in a study of blood T cell repertoires in COVID-19. The assay was immunoSEQ multiplex PCR, and TCRdb's table has in-frame clones only and misses some. The sample carries some 370,000 clones, around 92% recorded once. The sample was peripheral blood. The source is a man in his forties with acute or convalescent COVID-19.

This chain links TRBV19 with TRBJ1-2; 8 bases are a match to TRBD1. The V and J ends lost 8 bases and 4 bases, in that order; junction bases with no gene match: 12. Germline CDR1 LNHDA, CDR2 SQIVND (reference sequence). The CDR3 is made up of 15 amino acids. For the CDR3, the DNA is TGTGCCAGTGGACCGACAGGGGCTCGCGGCTATGGCTACACCTTC. This gives the protein CASGPTGARGYGYTF.

The table lists this clone with a few counts. V gene TRBV28 combines with J gene TRBJ2-1; 14 nucleotides line up with TRBD2. This CDR3 region has 14 residues. V shed 5 bases, J shed 10 bases, and the junction held 4 bases outside the gene matches. Germline values: CDR1 MDHEN, CDR2 SYDVKM. The CDR3 DNA is TGTGCCAGCAGTACCGGGACTAGCGGGAGAGAGCAGTTCTTC. This sequence encodes CASSTGTSGREQFF.

The chain recombines TRBV6-2 or TRBV6-3 with TRBJ1-4; D gene uncertain. Trimming shortened V by 5 bases and J by 5 bases, and 9 bases separated the two germline ends. Germline V gene data show CDR1 as MNHEY and CDR2 as SVGEGT. The CDR3 consists of 13 residues. The CDR3 reads CASSPGVNEKLFF. The CDR3 DNA follows: TGTGCCAGCAGTCCGGGAGTGAATGAAAAACTGTTTTTT.

The sample holds a few counts of this clone. The chain has TRBV18 and TRBJ2-2; 7 bases are a match to TRBD1. Looked up from germline, CDR1 is KGHSH and CDR2 is LQKENI. V lost 3 bases and J lost 6; bases outside the gene matches: 7. CDR3 length: 15 residues. CDR3 protein: CASSPLTGRSGELFF. CDR3 bases: TGTGCCAGCTCACCGTTGACAGGGCGGTCCGGGGAGCTGTTTTTT.

This clone was picked up a small number of times. This chain joins TRBV11-2 and TRBJ1-1; D possibly corresponds to TRBD1 (6 bases). Germline values: CDR1 SGHAT, CDR2 FQNNGV. CDR3 length equals 15 residues. V was shortened by 6 bases and J by 1 base, with 15 bases between the two germline ends. As DNA, the CDR3 is TGTGCCAGCAGGACCTACAGGGCAAAGAACACTGAAGCTTTCTTT. It codes for CASRTYRAKNTEAFF.

The genes are TRBV29-1 and TRBJ2-1, with a weak D call TRBD2 (5 bases). The CDR3 covers 14 residues. Deletions cut 3 bases from V and 14 bases from J, with 23 bases between. CDR1 is SQVTM, CDR2 ANQGSEA, per germline. CDR3 in DNA: TGCAGCGTTGACTCTAGCTACGATACCCCCCGTGAGTTCTTC. Amino acid sequence: CSVDSSYDTPREFF.

This chain connects TRBV4-1 to TRBJ2-3; 7 nucleotides agree with TRBD1. Trimming removed 9 bases from V and 2 bases from J; junction bases left unmatched: 8. The CDR3 runs 14 residues. CDR1 is MGHRA, CDR2 YSYEKL, per germline. CDR3 sequence: CASAGGVITDTQYF. For the CDR3, the DNA is TGCGCCAGTGCAGGGGGTGTGATCACAGATACGCAGTATTTT.

This clone was observed a single time. The V gene is TRBV5-5, the J gene TRBJ1-6; TRBD1 aligns across 9 bases. Germline CDR1 reads SGHKS; CDR2 reads YYEKEE (reference sequence). V shed 5 bases, J shed 6 bases, and the junction held 3 bases outside the gene matches. CDR3 length equals 14 residues. The CDR3 region has the DNA TGTGCCAGCAGACAGGGGGCCCTTAATTCACCCCTCCACTTT. Its protein is CASRQGALNSPLHF. The variable domain in full, completed from reference TRBV5-5 and TRBJ1-6, reads DAGVTQSPTHLIKTRGQQVTLRCSPISGHKSVSWYQQVLGQGPQFIFQYYEKEERGRGNFPDRFSARQFPNYSSELNVNALLLGDSALYLCASRQGALNSPLHFGNGTRLTVT.

The chain is built from TRBV3-1 (or the pseudogene TRBV3-2) and TRBJ2-7; a weak D match, TRBD1 (5 bases). Germline CDR1 and CDR2: LGHDT and YNNKEL (reference sequence). This CDR3 spans 16 amino acids. The germline V and J ends were trimmed by 0 bases and 0 bases, with 12 bases remaining between them. CDR3: CASSQDQGTLSYEQYF. In nucleotides, the CDR3 is TGTGCCAGCAGCCAAGATCAGGGAACCCTCTCCTACGAGCAGTACTTC.

The gene calls are TRBV19 and TRBJ1-2, with D unresolved. V lost 3 bases and J 7 bases, leaving 9 bases between the germline ends. Per germline, CDR1 LNHDA and CDR2 SQIVND (reference sequence). The length of the CDR3 is 12 residues. The CDR3 here is CASSMQGGGYTF. The DNA for the CDR3 is TGTGCCAGTAGTATGCAAGGCGGTGGCTACACCTTC.

The CDR3 region has the DNA TGTGCCACCAGAGTAGCCGGGGAGCTGTTTTTT. It encodes CATRVAGELFF. The rearrangement links TRBV7-6 to TRBJ2-2; D ambiguous. The CDR3 length is 11 residues. Germline V gene sequence: CDR1 SGHVS, CDR2 FNYEAQ. V was shortened by 10 bases and J by 6 bases, with 9 bases between the two germline ends. Based on the CDR3 plus reference TRBV7-6 and TRBJ2-2, the full variable domain is GAGVSQSPRYKVTKRGQDVALRCDPISGHVSLYWYRQALGQGPEFLTYFNYEAQQDKSGLPNDRFSAERPEGSISTLTIQRTEQRDSAMYRCATRVAGELFFGEGSRLTVL.

The chain employs TRBV28 and TRBJ2-3; 7 nucleotides match TRBD1. Germline CDR1 MDHEN, CDR2 SYDVKM. With 4 bases clipped from V and 6 bases from J, the junction kept 13 bases outside the gene matches. The CDR3 loop spans 16 amino acids. Written as DNA, the CDR3 is TGTGCCAGCAGTTCTTCCTCTGACAGGGCCGTGGATACGCAGTATTTT. Protein product: CASSSSSDRAVDTQYF.

The V and J genes are TRBV19 and TRBJ2-3; D might be TRBD1 (6 bases). Germline loops: CDR1 LNHDA, CDR2 SQIVND (reference sequence). This CDR3 comprises 15 residues. V was shortened by 4 bases and J by 2 bases, with 13 bases between the two germline ends. The CDR3 nucleotides read TGTGCCAGTAGTACCACAGGGTCTTCCACAGATACGCAGTATTTT. Residues: CASSTTGSSTDTQYF.

The chain joins TRBV4-2 to TRBJ2-7; possible D gene TRBD1, 6 bases. CDR1 LGHNA and CDR2 YNFKEQ come from the germline V gene. This CDR3 has 14 residues. V gave up 4 bases and J gave up 5 bases, with 15 bases separating them. CDR3 DNA: TGTGCCAGCAGCCTCACAAACAGGGTCCACGAGCAGTACTTC. Its translation is CASSLTNRVHEQYF.

The chain has TRBV5-1 and TRBJ1-2; 9 bases are shared with TRBD1. V lost 6 bases to trimming and J lost 6 bases; unmatched junction nucleotides: 9. The CDR3 is made up of 14 amino acids. CDR1 SGHRS and CDR2 YFSETQ come from the germline V gene. The CDR3 here is CASTRDRVRHGYTF. CDR3 sequence (DNA): TGCGCCAGCACGCGGGACAGGGTTCGACATGGCTACACCTTC.

V usage is TRBV7-3 and J usage is TRBJ2-1; D ambiguous. Germline CDR1 is SGHTA and CDR2 is FQGTGA. The CDR3 runs to 13 residues. V was clipped by 5 bases and J by 7 bases, with 12 bases between them. The chain's CDR3 is CASSPNPLNEQFF. Written as DNA, the CDR3 is TGTGCCAGCAGCCCCAACCCCCTAAATGAGCAGTTCTTC.

This clone appeared a few times. The CDR3 is CASSLGGQRTNEKLFF. CDR3 nucleotides: TGTGCCAGCAGCTTGGGGGGACAGCGAACTAATGAAAAACTGTTTTTT. The chain employs TRBV5-8 and TRBJ1-4, with 7 bases identical to TRBD1. The CDR3 loop spans 16 amino acids. V shed 0 bases and J 1 base; nucleotides not matched to a gene: 3. Germline V gene lookup returns CDR1 SGHTS and CDR2 YDEGEE.

The J gene is TRBJ1-1, the V gene TRBV28; 7 bases agree with TRBD1. Germline assignment: CDR1 MDHEN and CDR2 SYDVKM. V trimming: 5 bases; J trimming: 6 bases; junction bases outside the gene matches: 12. CDR3 length equals 15 residues. CDR3 sequence (DNA): TGTGCCAGCAGTAACCTAGACAGGGAATGGGCTGAAGCTTTCTTT. Amino acid sequence: CASSNLDREWAEAFF.

The chain recombines TRBV7-9 with TRBJ1-2; possibly TRBD1 for D (6 bases). In germline, CDR1 is SEHNR, CDR2 FQNEAQ (reference sequence). The CDR3 has 14 residues. Trimming took 4 bases from V and 4 from J, leaving 13 bases between them. CDR3 DNA: TGTGCCAGCAGCTCATACAGGGACCCCTATGGCTACACCTTC. Amino acid sequence: CASSSYRDPYGYTF.

Regarding this clone: An end of the junction differs from the germline gene, which may be a read error. The V and J genes are TRBV19 and TRBJ1-3; no clear D gene. The V gene's germline CDR1 is LNHDA and CDR2 SQIVND (reference sequence). The CDR3 runs 14 residues. CDR3 DNA sequence: TGTACCAGTAGTATTCGAGGCTCTGGAAACACCATATATTTT. It encodes CTSSIRGSGNTIYF. Full variable domain (outside the CDR3, taken from reference TRBV19 and TRBJ1-3): DGGITQSPKYLFRKEGQNVTLSCEQNLNHDAMYWYRQDPGQGLRLIYYSQIVNDFQKGDIAEGYSVSREKKESFPLTVTSAQKNPTAFYLCTSSIRGSGNTIYFGEGSWLTVV.

Only a few counts were recorded for this clone. The chain has TRBV6-1 and TRBJ2-5, with D perhaps TRBD2 (5 bases). The CDR3 covers 14 residues. Trimming removed 1 base at V and 5 bases at J, with 11 bases between. Germline assignment: CDR1 MNHNS and CDR2 SASEGT. The CDR3: CASSEVGSRETQYF. CDR3 DNA sequence: TGTGCCAGCAGTGAAGTAGGGAGCCGGGAGACCCAGTACTTC.

This chain connects TRBV18 to TRBJ2-2; no definite D call. V shed 1 base and J shed 6 bases, with 12 bases lying between them. This CDR3 is 15 amino acids long. The germline V gene encodes CDR1 KGHSH and CDR2 LQKENI. The CDR3 nucleotides read TGTGCCAGCTCACCACGGGCAGAGCCGGCCGGGGAGCTGTTTTTT. As protein: CASSPRAEPAGELFF.

The chain joins TRBV13 to TRBJ2-1, with D tentatively TRBD1 (5 bases). The CDR3 is made up of 12 amino acids. The germline gives CDR1 PRHDT, CDR2 FYEKMQ (reference sequence). V was shortened by 4 bases and J by 12 bases, with 13 bases between the two germline ends. CDR3 loop: CASSSPGQGQFF. The DNA for the CDR3 is TGTGCCAGCAGCTCCCCCGGCCAGGGGCAGTTCTTC.

V usage is TRBV28 and J usage is TRBJ1-2; D is unresolved. Per the germline V gene, CDR1 is MDHEN and CDR2 is SYDVKM. The V gene lost 3 bases and the J gene lost 6 bases, with 17 bases spanning the gap. The CDR3 covers 15 residues. CDR3 coding DNA: TGTGCCAGCAGTTTGTTATCGCGGGCAGGTGATGGCTACACCTTC. Translating gives CASSLLSRAGDGYTF.

The rearrangement uses TRBV7-9 and TRBJ1-1, with 7 positions matching TRBD1. Unmatched junction bases numbered 4, after V lost 2 bases and J lost 7 bases. The CDR3 runs to 13 residues. The germline V gene has CDR1 SEHNR and CDR2 FQNEAQ (reference sequence). The CDR3 is CASSLTGDDEAFF. The CDR3 nucleotides read TGTGCCAGCAGCTTAACAGGGGACGATGAAGCTTTCTTT.

In this sample, this clone turned up a few times. The chain recombines TRBV4-1 with TRBJ1-3; 8 bases are shared with TRBD1. The CDR3 is made up of 16 amino acids. The J segment lost 4 bases and the V segment lost 1 base, leaving 6 bases of the junction unmatched. The germline V gene has CDR1 MGHRA and CDR2 YSYEKL. The CDR3 DNA sequence: TGCGCCAGCAGCCAAGCAATCCCAGGGGGCGGAAACACCATATATTTT. Its protein is CASSQAIPGGGNTIYF.

The J gene is TRBJ2-7, the V gene TRBV28; D uncertain. Between the trimmed V and J ends, which lost 5 bases and 2 bases, there was a span of 13 bases. The germline V gene has CDR1 MDHEN and CDR2 SYDVKM. This CDR3 comprises 14 residues. The DNA of the CDR3 is TGTGCCAGCAGTCCCTCAGACACCACCTACGAGCAGTACTTC. Protein product: CASSPSDTTYEQYF.

This chain links TRBV29-1 with TRBJ2-1, with D tentatively TRBD2 (6 bases). CDR3 length equals 15 residues. Germline lookup yields CDR1 SQVTM and CDR2 ANQGSEA. V dropped 3 bases and J dropped 0 bases, with 12 bases sitting between them. CDR3 nucleotides: TGCAGCGTTGAGATGGGGGGTCCCTCCTACAATGAGCAGTTCTTC. It is translated as CSVEMGGPSYNEQFF.

The CDR3 sequence is CSASSGWVTEAFF. CDR3 nucleotides: TGCAGTGCTAGTTCGGGGTGGGTGACTGAAGCTTTCTTT. The genes are TRBV20-1 and TRBJ1-1; D gene unclear. This CDR3 is built from 13 residues. Deletions cut 3 bases from V and 5 bases from J, with 13 bases between. CDR1 and CDR2 (germline): DFQATT, SNEGSKA (reference sequence).